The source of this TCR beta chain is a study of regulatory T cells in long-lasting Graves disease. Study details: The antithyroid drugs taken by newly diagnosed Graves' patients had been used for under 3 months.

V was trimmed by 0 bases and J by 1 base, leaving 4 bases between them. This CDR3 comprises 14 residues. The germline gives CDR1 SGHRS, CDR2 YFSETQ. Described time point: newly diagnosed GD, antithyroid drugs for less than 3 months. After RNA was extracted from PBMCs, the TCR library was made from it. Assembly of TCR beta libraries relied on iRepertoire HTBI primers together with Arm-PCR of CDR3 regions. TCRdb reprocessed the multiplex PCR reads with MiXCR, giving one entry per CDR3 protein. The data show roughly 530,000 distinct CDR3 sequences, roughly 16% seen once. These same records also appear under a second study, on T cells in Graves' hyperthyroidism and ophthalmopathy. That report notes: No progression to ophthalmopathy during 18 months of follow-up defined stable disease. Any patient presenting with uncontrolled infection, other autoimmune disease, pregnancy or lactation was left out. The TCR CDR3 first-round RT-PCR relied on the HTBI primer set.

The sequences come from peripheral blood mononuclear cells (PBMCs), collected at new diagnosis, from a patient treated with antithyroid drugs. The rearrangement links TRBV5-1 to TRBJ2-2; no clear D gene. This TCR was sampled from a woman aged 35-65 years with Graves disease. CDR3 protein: CASSLEQNTGELFF. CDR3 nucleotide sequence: TGCGCCAGCAGCTTGGAACAGAACACCGGGGAGCTGTTTTTT.